This TCR beta chain was obtained from a study of a mutant IDH1 vaccine in newly diagnosed glioma. Sample time point: baseline, week 1 (first vaccination visit). The treatment: pre-vaccination baseline after standard-of-care therapy. Sequenced by immunoSEQ multiplex PCR; TCRdb stores in-frame clones only, minus some. The top ten hold 2% to 2.5% of the sample, which has roughly 51,000 clones, roughly 90% seen once. Source: PBMCs, taken from a glioma patient treated with radiotherapy, temozolomide or both. The receptor was derived from a man in his forties with glioma.

CDR3 sequence (DNA): TGTGCCAGCATAGAGCAGTTCTTC. This translates into CASIEQFF. This rearrangement joins TRBV7-9 to TRBJ2-1; D not certain. The V gene lost 7 bases and the J gene lost 10 bases, with 2 bases spanning the gap. Germline V gene sequence: CDR1 SEHNR, CDR2 FQNEAQ (reference sequence). The CDR3 is 8 residues long.